This entry lists 9 T cell receptor beta chains sequenced from one sample in a study of blood T cells in healthy people across ages (dated by TCRdb to between 2015 and 2016). The library was generated by 5' RACE. Data came from an Illumina HiSeq 2500. The second PCR ran for about 6 to 11 cycles and used a J-beta primer mix along with a sample-barcoded 5' primer. TCRdb passed the public sequencing reads through fastp at Q25 and MiXCR, retaining productive beta sequences. A single entry per CDR3 protein holds the most common genes and DNA from its merged rows. The sample table lists 890,000 or so distinct CDR3 sequences, approximately 67% of them with a count of one. The top ten hold 25% to 30% of the sample. Sequences were obtained from blood. The receptor source for this set is a man aged 25-45 years in good health.

The rearrangement joins TRBV6-6 to TRBJ1-2; 8 nucleotides line up with TRBD1. This CDR3 region has 13 residues. Germline CDR1 and CDR2: MNHNY and SVGAGI (reference sequence). V was pared by 6 bases and J by 4 bases, with 4 bases of the junction left unmatched. The DNA of the CDR3 is TGTGCCAGCAGCTCAGGGGGCGTCTATGGCTACACCTTC. Translation: CASSSGGVYGYTF.

This clonotype was detected only a few times. This chain connects TRBV29-1 to TRBJ2-3, with a possible D match to TRBD1 (5 bases). Germline V lookup: CDR1 SQVTM, CDR2 ANQGSEA. CDR3 length: 13 amino acids. V lost 4 bases to trimming and J lost 5 bases, with 13 bases between them. CDR3 sequence: CSVASGSRDTQYF. As DNA, the CDR3 is TGCAGCGTTGCCTCAGGGTCTAGAGATACGCAGTATTTT.

The rearrangement joins TRBV6-2 or TRBV6-3 to TRBJ2-3; unclear D gene. V lost 2 bases to trimming and J lost 3 bases, with 15 bases between them. The CDR3 is made up of 16 amino acids. Germline V lookup: CDR1 MNHEY, CDR2 SVGEGT. The CDR3 region has the DNA TGTGCCAGCAGTTACCGACAAGTCCCAAGAACAGATACGCAGTATTTT. Translation: CASSYRQVPRTDTQYF.

The V gene is TRBV6-5, the J gene TRBJ2-5; D ambiguous. The V gene lost 5 bases and the J gene lost 0 bases, with 7 bases spanning the gap. Germline V gene sequence: CDR1 MNHEY, CDR2 SVGAGI. The CDR3 runs to 13 residues. The CDR3 DNA sequence: TGTGCCAGCAGTATCGGGTACCAAGAGACCCAGTACTTC. Amino acids: CASSIGYQETQYF.

This clonotype was observed a few times. The chain joins TRBV28 to TRBJ2-5; 16 nucleotides agree with TRBD2. The J call may be incorrect, as the DNA end agrees better with TRBJ2-7. CDR3 size: 16 residues. From germline, CDR1 is MDHEN and CDR2 SYDVKM. The DNA for the CDR3 is TGTGCCAGCAGTGCGGGACTAGCGGGGGGGCTATACGAGCAGTACTTC. This sequence encodes CASSAGLAGGLYEQYF.

The rearrangement uses TRBV29-1 and TRBJ2-3; D may match TRBD1 or TRBD2 (5 bases each). This CDR3 is 12 amino acids long. Germline CDR1 and CDR2: SQVTM and ANQGSEA. Trimming removed 7 bases from V and 4 bases from J, with 12 bases in between. CDR3 region: CSDRVGADTQYF. The CDR3 DNA sequence: TGCAGCGACCGTGTGGGGGCAGATACGCAGTATTTT.

The gene calls are TRBV13 and TRBJ2-7; no reliable D call. The J call may be incorrect, as the DNA end agrees better with TRBJ2-5. The CDR3 consists of 12 residues. Per germline, CDR1 PRHDT and CDR2 FYEKMQ (reference sequence). Here the CDR3 reads CASSDTTETQYF. The CDR3 nucleotides are TGTGCCAGCAGCGATACAACAGAGACCCAGTACTTC.

V gene TRBV2 combines with J gene TRBJ2-1; TRBD2 might be the D (7 bases). The J call may not be correct, given that the DNA end is closer to TRBJ2-7. Germline V CDR1 and CDR2: SNHLY, FYNNEI. This CDR3 has 15 amino acids. In DNA, the CDR3 is TGTGCCAGCGGGGGGGCGGGGAGCTCCTACAATGAGCAGTACTTC. Translation gives CASGGAGSSYNEQYF.

This clonotype was counted a few times. The chain combines TRBV7-2 with TRBJ2-7, with 8 bases identical to TRBD2. V was clipped by 3 bases and J by 0 bases; unmatched bases: 10. CDR1 and CDR2 from the germline V gene are SGHTA and FQGNSA. The CDR3 length is 17 residues. CDR3 protein: CASSFGHSGVSSYEQYF. DNA for the CDR3: TGTGCCAGCAGCTTCGGTCATAGCGGGGTTAGCTCCTACGAGCAGTACTTC.